These 21 T cell receptor beta chains share one sample of origin, sequenced in a study of blood T cell repertoires in COVID-19. Sequenced by immunoSEQ multiplex PCR; TCRdb stores in-frame clones only, minus some. The sample contains about 170,000 clones, approximately 81% of which appear only once. The sequencing input was peripheral blood. The source is a woman at least 80 years old with active or convalescent COVID-19.

The chain is built from TRBV5-4 and TRBJ1-1, with D possibly TRBD1 on 5 matching bases. CDR1 and CDR2 from the germline V gene are SGHNT and YYREEE (reference sequence). The V end was cut by 0 bases, the J end by 4 bases, with 13 bases between. This CDR3 has 15 residues. CDR3 nucleotide sequence: TGTGCCAGCAGCTTGGGGGGGAGGATGGGCACTGAAGCTTTCTTT. Residues: CASSLGGRMGTEAFF.

The genes are TRBV7-9 and TRBJ2-3; no reliable D call. The CDR3 extends over 16 amino acids. V was pared by 1 base and J by 0 bases, with 11 bases between. The germline V gene has CDR1 SEHNR and CDR2 FQNEAQ (reference sequence). The CDR3 reads CASSLGEVTSTDTQYF. The CDR3 nucleotides are TGTGCCAGCAGCTTAGGTGAGGTAACAAGCACAGATACGCAGTATTTT.

The chain couples TRBV4-1 to TRBJ2-1; 10 positions agree with TRBD2. This CDR3 is built from 15 residues. From germline, CDR1 is MGHRA and CDR2 YSYEKL. Germline trimming cut 4 bases from V and 4 bases from J; bases unmatched to any gene: 4. CDR3 DNA: TGCGCCAGCAGCCCCTGGGGACTAGCGTACAATGAGCAGTTCTTC. Its protein is CASSPWGLAYNEQFF.

The CDR3 DNA is TGTGCCAGCAGCTTAGAACTTATCCCAGATACGCAGTATTTT. Translation gives CASSLELIPDTQYF. The chain is built from TRBV7-3 and TRBJ2-3; D is undetermined. The CDR3 is made up of 14 amino acids. Germline values: CDR1 SGHTA, CDR2 FQGTGA. The ends were cut back, 2 bases at V and 4 bases at J, with 10 bases in the middle.

The chain carries TRBV5-1 and TRBJ2-7; no reliable D call. V was shortened by 1 base and J by 1 base, with 6 bases between the two germline ends. CDR3 size: 13 residues. CDR1 is SGHRS and CDR2 is YFSETQ in the germline V gene. The CDR3 loop reads CASSLKQSYEQYF. For the CDR3, the DNA is TGCGCCAGCAGCTTGAAACAGTCCTACGAGCAGTACTTC.

The rearrangement uses TRBV7-6 and TRBJ2-7; 11 positions agree with TRBD1. This CDR3 region has 17 residues. V was pared by 0 bases and J by 6 bases, with 10 bases of the junction left unmatched. Germline V gene sequence: CDR1 SGHVS, CDR2 FNYEAQ. As DNA, the CDR3 is TGTGCCAGCAGCTTAGCGCCGCCGGGACAGGGGGTCCGCGAGCAGTACTTC. The encoded protein is CASSLAPPGQGVREQYF.

The rearrangement uses TRBV10-3 and TRBJ1-6; a weak D match, TRBD1 (6 bases). V was cut by 3 bases and J by 8 bases, with 14 bases left in between. The CDR3 has 15 residues. Germline V gene data show CDR1 as ENHRY and CDR2 as SYGVKD. CDR3 DNA: TGTGCCATCAGTGACCGGGGGGCCCCGGATTCACCCCTCCACTTT. This sequence encodes CAISDRGAPDSPLHF.

V usage is TRBV7-6 and J usage is TRBJ2-3, with 10 bases identical to TRBD2. Germline V gives CDR1 SGHVS, CDR2 FNYEAQ. This CDR3 has 19 amino acids. J lost 2 bases, V lost 7 bases, and 18 bases had no gene match. The chain's CDR3 is CASTRGASGSFYITDTQYF. CDR3 coding DNA: TGTGCCAGCACAAGAGGGGCTAGCGGGAGTTTTTATATCACAGATACGCAGTATTTT. Full variable domain (rest looked up from reference TRBV7-6 and TRBJ2-3): GAGVSQSPRYKVTKRGQDVALRCDPISGHVSLYWYRQALGQGPEFLTYFNYEAQQDKSGLPNDRFSAERPEGSISTLTIQRTEQRDSAMYRCASTRGASGSFYITDTQYFGPGTRLTVL.

This clone was recorded only once. This sequence joins TRBV5-4 and TRBJ2-2; a possible D gene is TRBD1 (7 bases). The CDR3 runs to 16 residues. V lost 0 bases and J 4 bases, leaving 13 bases between the germline ends. CDR1 and CDR2 from the germline V gene are SGHNT and YYREEE (reference sequence). In nucleotides, the CDR3 is TGTGCCAGCAGCTTGGCGACAGGGAGGTTCACCGGGGAGCTGTTTTTT. This gives the protein CASSLATGRFTGELFF. The full variable domain, in which reference TRBV5-4 and TRBJ2-2 provide the parts outside the CDR3, is ETGVTQSPTHLIKTRGQQVTLRCSSQSGHNTVSWYQQALGQGPQFIFQYYREEENGRGNFPPRFSGLQFPNYSSELNVNALELDDSALYLCASSLATGRFTGELFFGEGSRLTVL.

This rearrangement joins TRBV6-5 to TRBJ1-1; tentative D call: TRBD1 (6 bases). V lost 6 bases, J lost 5 bases, and 16 bases lay in between. The CDR3 has 14 residues. Germline-derived CDR1 and CDR2 are MNHEY and SVGAGI. The CDR3 loop is CASSRDTRGTEAFF. As DNA, the CDR3 is TGTGCCAGCAGCCGGGACACCAGGGGAACTGAAGCTTTCTTT.

The chain uses TRBV18 and TRBJ1-1; D possibly corresponds to TRBD1 (6 bases). Deletions cut 3 bases from V and 7 bases from J, with 12 bases between. The CDR3 has 13 amino acids. Germline CDR1 KGHSH, CDR2 LQKENI. CDR3 sequence: CASSPPDRIEAFF. The DNA of the CDR3 is TGTGCCAGCTCACCTCCCGACAGGATTGAAGCTTTCTTT.

This sequence joins TRBV15 and TRBJ2-3; possible D gene TRBD1, 5 bases. There are 14 residues in the CDR3. The V gene lost 0 bases and the J gene lost 4 bases, with 8 bases spanning the gap. Germline-derived CDR1 and CDR2 are LNHNV and YYDKDF (reference sequence). The CDR3 is CATSRDRVSDTQYF. CDR3 in DNA: TGTGCCACCAGCAGAGACAGGGTATCAGATACGCAGTATTTT. The complete variable domain, with remaining parts taken from reference TRBV15 and TRBJ2-3, reads DAMVIQNPRYQVTQFGKPVTLSCSQTLNHNVMYWYQQKSSQAPKLLFHYYDKDFNNEADTPDNFQSRRPNTSFCFLDIRSPGLGDTAMYLCATSRDRVSDTQYFGPGTRLTVL.

The rearrangement uses TRBV5-4 and TRBJ2-5, with 9 bases fitting TRBD2. The trim removed 2 bases at V and 4 bases at J, leaving 9 bases unmatched. The germline CDR1 and CDR2 sequences are SGHNT and YYREEE (reference sequence). The CDR3 is 16 residues long. The chain's CDR3 is CASSFVAGGLPETQYF. CDR3 sequence (DNA): TGTGCCAGCAGCTTCGTCGCGGGAGGGCTGCCAGAGACCCAGTACTTC.

The V call is TRBV6-1, the J call TRBJ2-3, with TRBD2 matching over 13 bases. Germline V gene sequence: CDR1 MNHNS, CDR2 SASEGT. This CDR3 spans 17 amino acids. With 0 bases clipped from V and 4 bases from J, the junction kept 4 bases outside the gene matches. The CDR3 region is CASSEARTSGSPDTQYF. The CDR3 DNA follows: TGTGCCAGCAGTGAAGCGCGGACTAGCGGGAGTCCAGATACGCAGTATTTT.

This sequence joins TRBV5-4 and TRBJ2-3; 9 bases agree with TRBD2. The CDR3 is 15 residues long. V lost 1 base and J lost 3; bases outside the gene matches: 3. CDR1 is SGHNT, CDR2 YYREEE, per germline (reference sequence). The CDR3 sequence: CASSLTSGRTDTQYF. The CDR3 nucleotides are TGTGCCAGCAGCTTGACTAGCGGGCGGACAGATACGCAGTATTTT.

A few counts support this clone. The chain carries TRBV19 and TRBJ1-4; TRBD1 matches at 8 bases. The ends lost 4 bases at V and 8 bases at J; junction bases unmatched: 9. From germline, CDR1 is LNHDA and CDR2 SQIVND (reference sequence). The CDR3 is 15 amino acids. The CDR3: CASSTTGTGGEKLFF. The CDR3 DNA reads TGTGCCAGTAGTACCACTGGGACAGGTGGCGAAAAACTGTTTTTT.

This chain connects TRBV30 to TRBJ2-3; possible D gene TRBD1, 5 bases. The V and J ends lost 0 bases and 6 bases respectively, with 7 bases between them. The CDR3 totals 12 residues. Germline CDR1 and CDR2: GTSNPN and SVGIG (reference sequence). CDR3 DNA: TGTGCCTGGAGTGTTGCAGGGGATACGCAGTATTTT. Translation: CAWSVAGDTQYF.

V usage is TRBV5-1 and J usage is TRBJ1-4; 7 bases agree with TRBD1. The CDR3 sequence is 19 residues long. J lost 6 bases, V lost 3 bases, and 20 bases had no gene match. Germline V CDR1 and CDR2: SGHRS, YFSETQ. In DNA, the CDR3 is TGCGCCAGCAGCTCGGGACAGTTGGGCTTCTCGGTCCGGTATGAAAAACTGTTTTTT. Its translation is CASSSGQLGFSVRYEKLFF.

This clone was seen just once. CDR3 sequence (DNA): TGTGCCAGCAAAGGGGGCAATGAGCAGTTCTTC. As protein: CASKGGNEQFF. This chain joins TRBV11-3 and TRBJ2-1; perhaps TRBD1 as D (6 bases). This CDR3 has 11 amino acids. Germline CDR1 reads SGHNT; CDR2 reads YENEEA. Trimming took 7 bases from V and 6 from J, leaving 7 bases between them. The whole variable domain, filled in from reference TRBV11-3 and TRBJ2-1, reads EAGVVQSPRYKIIEKKQPVAFWCNPISGHNTLYWYLQNLGQGPELLIRYENEEAVDDSQLPKDRFSAERLKGVDSTLKIQPAELGDSAVYLCASKGGNEQFFGPGTRLTVL.

J is TRBJ2-7 and V is TRBV4-1, with a possible D match to TRBD2 (5 bases). The ends were cut back, 0 bases at V and 6 bases at J, with 15 bases in the middle. CDR1 is MGHRA and CDR2 is YSYEKL in the germline V gene. The CDR3 length is 15 residues. CDR3 sequence: CASSQESGYGLEQYF. CDR3 nucleotide sequence: TGCGCCAGCAGCCAAGAATCGGGGTACGGGCTCGAGCAGTACTTC.

This clone was seen a few times. J is TRBJ1-6 and V is TRBV19; TRBD1 might be the D (5 bases). Trimming took off 7 bases at V and 2 bases at J, with 15 bases between the two ends. The CDR3 loop spans 16 amino acids. CDR1 LNHDA and CDR2 SQIVND come from the germline V gene (reference sequence). In nucleotides, the CDR3 is TGTGCCAGTACCACGGAAGGGGCTACCTATAATTCACCCCTCCACTTT. Its protein is CASTTEGATYNSPLHF.